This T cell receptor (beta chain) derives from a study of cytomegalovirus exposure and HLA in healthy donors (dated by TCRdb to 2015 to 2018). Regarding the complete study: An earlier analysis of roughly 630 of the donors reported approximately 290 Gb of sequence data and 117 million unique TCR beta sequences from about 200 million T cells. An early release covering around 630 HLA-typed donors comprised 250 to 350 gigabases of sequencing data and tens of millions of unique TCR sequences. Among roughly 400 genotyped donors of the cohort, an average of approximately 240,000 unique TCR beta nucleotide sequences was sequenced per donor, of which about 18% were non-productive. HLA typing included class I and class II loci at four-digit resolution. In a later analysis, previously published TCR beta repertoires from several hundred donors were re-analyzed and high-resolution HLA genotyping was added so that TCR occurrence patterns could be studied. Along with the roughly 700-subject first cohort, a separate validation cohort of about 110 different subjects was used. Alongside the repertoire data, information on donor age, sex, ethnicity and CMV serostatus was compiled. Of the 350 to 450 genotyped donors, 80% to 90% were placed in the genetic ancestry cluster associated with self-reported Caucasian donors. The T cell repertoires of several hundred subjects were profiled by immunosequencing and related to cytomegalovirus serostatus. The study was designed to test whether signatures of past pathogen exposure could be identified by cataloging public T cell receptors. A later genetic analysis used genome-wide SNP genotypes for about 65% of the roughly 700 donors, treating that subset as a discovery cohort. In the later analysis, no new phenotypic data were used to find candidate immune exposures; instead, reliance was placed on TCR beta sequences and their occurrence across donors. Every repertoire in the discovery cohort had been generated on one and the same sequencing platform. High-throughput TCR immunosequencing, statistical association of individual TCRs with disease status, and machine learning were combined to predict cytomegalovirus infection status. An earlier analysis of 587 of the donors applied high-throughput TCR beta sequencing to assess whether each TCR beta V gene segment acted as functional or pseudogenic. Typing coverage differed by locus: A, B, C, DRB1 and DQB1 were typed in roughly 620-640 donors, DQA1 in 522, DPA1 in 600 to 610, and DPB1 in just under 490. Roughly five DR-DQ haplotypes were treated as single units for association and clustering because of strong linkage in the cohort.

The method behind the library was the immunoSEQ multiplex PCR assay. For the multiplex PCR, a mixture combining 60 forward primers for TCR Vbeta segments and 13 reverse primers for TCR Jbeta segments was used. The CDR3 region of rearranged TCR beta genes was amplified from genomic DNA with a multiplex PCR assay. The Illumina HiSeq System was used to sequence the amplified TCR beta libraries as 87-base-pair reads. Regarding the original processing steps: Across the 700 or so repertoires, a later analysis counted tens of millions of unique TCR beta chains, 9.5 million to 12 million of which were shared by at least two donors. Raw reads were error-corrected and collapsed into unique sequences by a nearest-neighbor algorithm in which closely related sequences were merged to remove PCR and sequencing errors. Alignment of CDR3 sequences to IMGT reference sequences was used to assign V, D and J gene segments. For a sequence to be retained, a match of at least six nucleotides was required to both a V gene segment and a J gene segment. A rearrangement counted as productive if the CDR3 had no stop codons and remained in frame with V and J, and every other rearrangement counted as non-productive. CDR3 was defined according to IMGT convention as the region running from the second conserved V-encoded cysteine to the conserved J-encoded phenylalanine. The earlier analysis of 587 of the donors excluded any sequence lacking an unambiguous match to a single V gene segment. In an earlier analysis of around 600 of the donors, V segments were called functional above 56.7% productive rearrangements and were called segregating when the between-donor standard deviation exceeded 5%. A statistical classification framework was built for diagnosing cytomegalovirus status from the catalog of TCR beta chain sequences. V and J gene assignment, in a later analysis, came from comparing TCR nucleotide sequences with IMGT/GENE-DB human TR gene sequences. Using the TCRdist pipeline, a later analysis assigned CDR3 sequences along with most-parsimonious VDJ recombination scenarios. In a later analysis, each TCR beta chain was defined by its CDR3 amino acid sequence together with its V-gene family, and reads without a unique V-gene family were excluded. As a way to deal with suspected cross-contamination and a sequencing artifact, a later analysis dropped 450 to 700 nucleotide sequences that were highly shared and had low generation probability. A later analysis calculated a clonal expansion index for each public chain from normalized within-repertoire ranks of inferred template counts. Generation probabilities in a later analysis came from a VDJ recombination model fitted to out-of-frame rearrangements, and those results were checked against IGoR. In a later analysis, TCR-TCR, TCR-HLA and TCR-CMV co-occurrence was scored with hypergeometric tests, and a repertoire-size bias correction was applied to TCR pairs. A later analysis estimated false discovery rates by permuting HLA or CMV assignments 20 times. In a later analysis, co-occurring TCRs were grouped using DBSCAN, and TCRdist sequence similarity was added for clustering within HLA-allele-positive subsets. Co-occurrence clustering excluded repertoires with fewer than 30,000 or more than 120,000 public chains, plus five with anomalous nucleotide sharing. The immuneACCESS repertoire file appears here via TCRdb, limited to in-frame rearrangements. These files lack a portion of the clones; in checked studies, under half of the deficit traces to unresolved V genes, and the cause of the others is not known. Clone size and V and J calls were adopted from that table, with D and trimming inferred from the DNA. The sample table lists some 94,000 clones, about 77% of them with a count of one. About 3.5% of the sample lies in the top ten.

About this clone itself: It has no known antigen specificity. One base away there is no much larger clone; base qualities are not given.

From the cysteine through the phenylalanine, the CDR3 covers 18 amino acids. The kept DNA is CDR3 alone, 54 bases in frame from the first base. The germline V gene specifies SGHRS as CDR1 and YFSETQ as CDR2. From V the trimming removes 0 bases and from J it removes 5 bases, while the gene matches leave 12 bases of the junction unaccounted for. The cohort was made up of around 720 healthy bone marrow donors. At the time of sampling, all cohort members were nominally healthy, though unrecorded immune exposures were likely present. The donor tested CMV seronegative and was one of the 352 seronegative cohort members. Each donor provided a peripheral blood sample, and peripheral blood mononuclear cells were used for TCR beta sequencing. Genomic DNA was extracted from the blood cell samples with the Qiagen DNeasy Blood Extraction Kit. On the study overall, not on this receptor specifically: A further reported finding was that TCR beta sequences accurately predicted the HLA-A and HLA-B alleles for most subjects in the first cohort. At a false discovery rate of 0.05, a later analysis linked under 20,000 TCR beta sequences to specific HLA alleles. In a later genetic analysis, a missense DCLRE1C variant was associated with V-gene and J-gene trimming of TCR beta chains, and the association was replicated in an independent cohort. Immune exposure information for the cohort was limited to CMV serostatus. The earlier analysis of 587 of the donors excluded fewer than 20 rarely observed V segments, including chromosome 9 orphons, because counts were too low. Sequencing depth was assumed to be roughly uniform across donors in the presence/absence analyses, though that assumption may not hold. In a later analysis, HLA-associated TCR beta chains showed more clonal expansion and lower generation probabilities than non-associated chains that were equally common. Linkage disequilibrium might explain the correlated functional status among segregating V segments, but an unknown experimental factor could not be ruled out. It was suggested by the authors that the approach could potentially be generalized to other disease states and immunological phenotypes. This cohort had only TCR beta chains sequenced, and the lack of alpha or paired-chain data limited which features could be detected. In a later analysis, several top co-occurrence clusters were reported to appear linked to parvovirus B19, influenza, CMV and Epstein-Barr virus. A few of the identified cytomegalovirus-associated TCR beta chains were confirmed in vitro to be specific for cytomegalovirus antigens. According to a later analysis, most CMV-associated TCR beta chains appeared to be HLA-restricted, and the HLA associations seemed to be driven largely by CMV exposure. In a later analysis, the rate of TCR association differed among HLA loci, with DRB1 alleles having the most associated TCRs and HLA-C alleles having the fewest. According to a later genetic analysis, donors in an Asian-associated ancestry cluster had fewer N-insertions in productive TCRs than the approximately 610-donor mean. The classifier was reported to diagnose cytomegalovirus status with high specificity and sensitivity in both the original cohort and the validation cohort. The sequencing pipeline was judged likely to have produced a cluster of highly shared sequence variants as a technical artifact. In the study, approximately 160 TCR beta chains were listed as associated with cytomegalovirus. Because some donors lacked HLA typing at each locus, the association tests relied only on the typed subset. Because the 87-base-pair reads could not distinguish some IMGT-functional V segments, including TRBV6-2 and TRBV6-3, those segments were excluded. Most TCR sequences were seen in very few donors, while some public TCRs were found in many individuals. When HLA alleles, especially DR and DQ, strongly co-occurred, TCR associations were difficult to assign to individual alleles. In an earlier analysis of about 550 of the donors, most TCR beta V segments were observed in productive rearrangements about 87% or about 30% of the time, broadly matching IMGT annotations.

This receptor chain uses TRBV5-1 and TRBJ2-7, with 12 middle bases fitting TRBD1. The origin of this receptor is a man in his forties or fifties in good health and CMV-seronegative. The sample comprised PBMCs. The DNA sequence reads TGCGCCAGCAGCTTGGTCGGGGGTTGGGGACAGGGGGCTCACGAGCAGTACTTC. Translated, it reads CASSLVGGWGQGAHEQYF.